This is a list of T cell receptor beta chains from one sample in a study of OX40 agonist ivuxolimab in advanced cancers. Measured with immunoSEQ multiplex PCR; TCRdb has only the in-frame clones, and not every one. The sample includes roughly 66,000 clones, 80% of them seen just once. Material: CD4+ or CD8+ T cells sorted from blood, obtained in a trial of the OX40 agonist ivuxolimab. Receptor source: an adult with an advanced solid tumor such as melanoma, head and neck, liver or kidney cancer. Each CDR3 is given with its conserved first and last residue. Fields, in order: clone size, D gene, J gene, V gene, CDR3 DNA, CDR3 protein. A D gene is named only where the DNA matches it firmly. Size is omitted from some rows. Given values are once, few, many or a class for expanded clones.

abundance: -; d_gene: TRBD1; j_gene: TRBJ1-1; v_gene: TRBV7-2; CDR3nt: TGTGCCAGCAGCTTTCGGACAGGGGTGGGGAACACTGAAGCTTTCTTT; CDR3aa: CASSFRTGVGNTEAFF
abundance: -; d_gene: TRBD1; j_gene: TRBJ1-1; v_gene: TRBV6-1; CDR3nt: TGTGCCAGCAGGAGACAGGGTAGGGGGACTGAAGCTTTCTTT; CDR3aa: CASRRQGRGTEAFF
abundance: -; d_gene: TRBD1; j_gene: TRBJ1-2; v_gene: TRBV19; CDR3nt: TGTGCCAGTAGTACCAACAGGGGAGAGTACTATGGCTACACCTTC; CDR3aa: CASSTNRGEYYGYTF
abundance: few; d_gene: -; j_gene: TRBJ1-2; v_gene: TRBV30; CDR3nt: TGTGCCTGGAGTCGGGCAGGGAATGGCTACACCTTC; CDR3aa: CAWSRAGNGYTF
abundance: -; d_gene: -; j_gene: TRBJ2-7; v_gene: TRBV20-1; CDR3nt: TGCAGTGCTAGAGGGGGCTACGAGCAGTACTTC; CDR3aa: CSARGGYEQYF
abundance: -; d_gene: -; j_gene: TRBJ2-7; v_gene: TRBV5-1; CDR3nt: TGCGCCAGCAGCTTGGGGGCCGACTACGAGCAGTACTTC; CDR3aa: CASSLGADYEQYF
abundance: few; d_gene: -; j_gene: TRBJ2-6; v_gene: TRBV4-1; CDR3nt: TGCGCCAGCAGCCAGTGGTCCGGGTCGATTGGACTCTCTGGGGCCAACGTCCTGACTTTC; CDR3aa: CASSQWSGSIGLSGANVLTF
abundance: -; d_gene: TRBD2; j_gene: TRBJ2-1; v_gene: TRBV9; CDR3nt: TGTGCCAGCAGCGTAGGAGGACTAGCAGGGCGTGAGCAGTTCTTC; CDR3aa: CASSVGGLAGREQFF
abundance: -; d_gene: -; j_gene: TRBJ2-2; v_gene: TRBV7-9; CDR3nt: TGTGCCAGCAGCTTCCAGACACCGAACACCGGGGAGCTGTTTTTT; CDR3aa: CASSFQTPNTGELFF
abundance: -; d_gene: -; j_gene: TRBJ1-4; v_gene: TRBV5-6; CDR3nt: TGTGCCAGCAGCTTGGGAGGGACTGAGGAAAAACTGTTTTTT; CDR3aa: CASSLGGTEEKLFF
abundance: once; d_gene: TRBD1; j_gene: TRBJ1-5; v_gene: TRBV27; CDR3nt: TGTGCCAGCAGCCCGGGACAGGGCAATCAGCCCCAGCATTTT; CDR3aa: CASSPGQGNQPQHF
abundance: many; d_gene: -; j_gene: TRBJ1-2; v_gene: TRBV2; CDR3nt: TGTGCCAGCAGGATGATCGGTTATGGCTACACCTTC; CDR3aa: CASRMIGYGYTF
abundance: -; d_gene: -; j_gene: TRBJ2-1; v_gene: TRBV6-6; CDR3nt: TGTGCCAGCAGTTACTCAGCGACAGTCCAGGGTGAGCAGTTCTTC; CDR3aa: CASSYSATVQGEQFF
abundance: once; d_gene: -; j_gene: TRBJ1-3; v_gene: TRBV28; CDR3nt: TGTGCCAGCAGGGAGGGCCTCTCTGGAAACACCATATATTTT; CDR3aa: CASREGLSGNTIYF
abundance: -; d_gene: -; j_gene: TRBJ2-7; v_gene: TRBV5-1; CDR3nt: TGCGCCAGCAGCCCCGGCTTAGGGACAAACGAGCAGTACTTC; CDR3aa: CASSPGLGTNEQYF
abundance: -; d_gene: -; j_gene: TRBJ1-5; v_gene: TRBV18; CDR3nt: TGTGCCAGCTCACCAGCCGGGGACCAGCCCCAGCATTTT; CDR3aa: CASSPAGDQPQHF
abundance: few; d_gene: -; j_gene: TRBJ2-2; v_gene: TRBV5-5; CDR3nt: TGTGCCAGCAGCTTTCCCACAGGGAAAGACGGGGAGCTGTTTTTT; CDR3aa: CASSFPTGKDGELFF
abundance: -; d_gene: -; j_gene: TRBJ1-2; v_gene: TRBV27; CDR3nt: TGTGCCAGCAGTTTATCGAGTGGGGGGGGAAACTATGGCTACACCTTC; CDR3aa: CASSLSSGGGNYGYTF
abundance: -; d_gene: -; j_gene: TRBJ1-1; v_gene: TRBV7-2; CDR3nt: TGTGCCAGCAGCTTAGAAATGTTCACTGAAGCTTTCTTT; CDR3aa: CASSLEMFTEAFF
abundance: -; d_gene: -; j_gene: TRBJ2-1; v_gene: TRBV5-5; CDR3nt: TGTGCCAGCAGCTTGGGCGGAGCGGGCAAAACCTCCTACAATGAGCAGTTCTTC; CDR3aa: CASSLGGAGKTSYNEQFF
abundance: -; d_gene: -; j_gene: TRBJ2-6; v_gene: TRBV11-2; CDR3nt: TGTGCCAGCAGCTCTGGACCTGTATCTGGGGCCAACGTCCTGACTTTC; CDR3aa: CASSSGPVSGANVLTF
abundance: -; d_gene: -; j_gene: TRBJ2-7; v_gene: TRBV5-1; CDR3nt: TGCGCCAGCAGCTTGGGCGGGACCTCCTACGAGCAGTACTTC; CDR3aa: CASSLGGTSYEQYF
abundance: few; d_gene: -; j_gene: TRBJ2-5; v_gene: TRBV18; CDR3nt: TGTGCCAGCTCACCAATGACAGAGTTAGTGACCCAGTACTTC; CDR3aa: CASSPMTELVTQYF
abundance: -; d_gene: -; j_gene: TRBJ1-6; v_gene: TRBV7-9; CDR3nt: TGTGCCAGCAGCTTAGCGTATCCCAATTCACCCCTCCACTTT; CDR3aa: CASSLAYPNSPLHF
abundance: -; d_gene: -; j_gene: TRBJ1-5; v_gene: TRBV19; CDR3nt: TGTGCCAGTAACGTGGAAAGCTCCATTCAGCCCCAGCATTTT; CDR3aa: CASNVESSIQPQHF
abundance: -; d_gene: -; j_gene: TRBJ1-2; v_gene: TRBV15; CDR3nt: TGTGCCACCAGCAGGGAAGGGGGGGGACTGGATGGCTACACCTTC; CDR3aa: CATSREGGGLDGYTF
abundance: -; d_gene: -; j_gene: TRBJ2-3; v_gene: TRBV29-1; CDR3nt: TGCAGCGTTGATGACGGGGAAAAGGGCACAGATACGCAGTATTTT; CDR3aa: CSVDDGEKGTDTQYF
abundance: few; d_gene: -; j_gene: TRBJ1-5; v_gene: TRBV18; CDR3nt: TGTGCCAGCTCACCACAGGGACTCCTGGGGAGCAATCAGCCCCAGCATTTT; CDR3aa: CASSPQGLLGSNQPQHF
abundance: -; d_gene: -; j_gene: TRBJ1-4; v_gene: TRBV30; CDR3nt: TGTGCCTGGAGTGTACGAGAAAAACTGTTTTTT; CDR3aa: CAWSVREKLFF
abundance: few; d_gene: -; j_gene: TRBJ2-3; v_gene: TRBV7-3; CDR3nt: TGTGCCAGCAGCACTAGCACAGATACGCAGTATTTT; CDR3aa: CASSTSTDTQYF
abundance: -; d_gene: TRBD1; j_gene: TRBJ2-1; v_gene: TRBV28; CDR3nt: TGTGCCAGCAGTGGACGGCTTTCAGGGGGTGGGAATGAGCAGTTCTTC; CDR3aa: CASSGRLSGGGNEQFF
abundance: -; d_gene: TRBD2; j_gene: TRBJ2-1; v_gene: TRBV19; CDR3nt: TGTGCCAGTAGTATGGCGGCGGGCGGGGGGACGGATGAGCAGTTCTTC; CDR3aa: CASSMAAGGGTDEQFF
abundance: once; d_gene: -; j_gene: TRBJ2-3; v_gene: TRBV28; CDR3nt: TGTGCCAGCAGTTTACCAGGGGGGGGGACAGATACGCAGTATTTT; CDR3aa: CASSLPGGGTDTQYF
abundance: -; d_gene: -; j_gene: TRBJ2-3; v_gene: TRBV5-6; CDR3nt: TGTGCCAGCAGCGCACGTGGCGGCACAGATACGCAGTATTTT; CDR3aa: CASSARGGTDTQYF
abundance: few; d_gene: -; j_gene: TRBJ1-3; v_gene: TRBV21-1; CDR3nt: -; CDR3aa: CASTPLARQGAGWASGNTIYF
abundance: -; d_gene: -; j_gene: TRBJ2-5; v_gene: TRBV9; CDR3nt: TGTGCCAGCAGCGTAGAAAGCGGAAGACAAGAGACCCAGTACTTC; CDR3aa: CASSVESGRQETQYF
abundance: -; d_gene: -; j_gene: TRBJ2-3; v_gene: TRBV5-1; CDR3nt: TGCGCCAGCAGCCTCCAGACAACAGATACGCAGTATTTT; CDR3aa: CASSLQTTDTQYF
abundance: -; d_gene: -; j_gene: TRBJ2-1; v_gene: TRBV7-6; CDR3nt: TGTGCCAGCAGCGTAGGGGGGGTGGTGGACAATGAGCAGTTCTTC; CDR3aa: CASSVGGVVDNEQFF
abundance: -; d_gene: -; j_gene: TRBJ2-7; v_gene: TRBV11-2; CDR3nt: TGTGCCAGCAGCCTGAGCTCCTACGAGCAGTACTTC; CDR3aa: CASSLSSYEQYF
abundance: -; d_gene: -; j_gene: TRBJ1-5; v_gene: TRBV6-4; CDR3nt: TGTGCCAGCAGTGATAGTTTTGATCAGCCCCAGCATTTT; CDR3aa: CASSDSFDQPQHF
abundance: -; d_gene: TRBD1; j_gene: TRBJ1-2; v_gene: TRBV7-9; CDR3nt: TGTGCCAGCAGCTCCCCGGGACAGGGGGCGCAGGGCTATGGCTACACCTTC; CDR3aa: CASSSPGQGAQGYGYTF
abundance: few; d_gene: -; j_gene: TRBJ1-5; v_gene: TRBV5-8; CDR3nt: TGTGCCAGCAGCTTGTGGCAGCCCCAGCATTTT; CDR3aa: CASSLWQPQHF
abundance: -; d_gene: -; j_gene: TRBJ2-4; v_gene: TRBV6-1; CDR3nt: TGTGCCAGCCTGGGGACCGTAGCCAAAAACATTCAGTACTTC; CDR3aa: CASLGTVAKNIQYF
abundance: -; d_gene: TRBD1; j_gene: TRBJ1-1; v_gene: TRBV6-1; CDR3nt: TGTGCCAGCAGTGTGGACAGGGGTGATACTGAAGCTTTCTTT; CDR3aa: CASSVDRGDTEAFF
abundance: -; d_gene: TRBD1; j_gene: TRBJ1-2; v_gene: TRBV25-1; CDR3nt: TGTGCCAGCAGTGAATCCTGGGACAGCTATGGCTACACCTTC; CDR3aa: CASSESWDSYGYTF
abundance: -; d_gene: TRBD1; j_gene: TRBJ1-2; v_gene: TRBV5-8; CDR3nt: TGTGCCAGCAGCTCTTTTCCGGGACAGGGCCCAATCTATGGCTACACCTTC; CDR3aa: CASSSFPGQGPIYGYTF
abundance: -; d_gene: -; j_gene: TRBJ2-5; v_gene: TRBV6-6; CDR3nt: TGTGCCAGCAGTCAACTAGTTGGAGAGACCCAGTACTTC; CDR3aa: CASSQLVGETQYF
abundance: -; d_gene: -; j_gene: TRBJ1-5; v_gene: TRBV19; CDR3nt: TGTGCCAGTAGACAGGGCGGCAATCAGCCCCAGCATTTT; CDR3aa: CASRQGGNQPQHF
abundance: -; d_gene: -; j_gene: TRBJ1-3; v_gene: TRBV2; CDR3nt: TGTGCCAGCACCCTGGGACTTGGGCGGAACACCATATATTTT; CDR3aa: CASTLGLGRNTIYF
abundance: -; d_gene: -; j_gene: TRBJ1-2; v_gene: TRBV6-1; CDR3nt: TGTGCCAGCAGTGAATCCCTAAGCGCTAACTATGGCTACACCTTC; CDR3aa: CASSESLSANYGYTF
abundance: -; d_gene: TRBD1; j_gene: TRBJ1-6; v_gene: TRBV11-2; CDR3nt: TGTGCCAGCAGGGGACAGGGAAGCTCCTATAATTCACCCCTCCACTTT; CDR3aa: CASRGQGSSYNSPLHF
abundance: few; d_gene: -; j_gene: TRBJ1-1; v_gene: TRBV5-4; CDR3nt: TGTGCCAGCAGCGTACTTGGGGGGGACACTGAAGCTTTCTTT; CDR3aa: CASSVLGGDTEAFF
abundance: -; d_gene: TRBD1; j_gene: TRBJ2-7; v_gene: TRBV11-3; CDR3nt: TGTGCCAGCAATATGCAATTAGGGGGCACCCTAGACGAGCAGTACTTC; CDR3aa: CASNMQLGGTLDEQYF
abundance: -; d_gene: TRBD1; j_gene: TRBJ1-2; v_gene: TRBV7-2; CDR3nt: TGTGCCAGCAGCCCCGGACAGGGGGCCTATGGCTACACCTTC; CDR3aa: CASSPGQGAYGYTF